The source of this T cell receptor (beta chain) is a study of human T cells and chemical hapten exposure. Study-wide background: Slight differences in pooled library volume were the main source of varying TCR yields across samples.

This clonotype was seen repeatedly, ten times or more. Its antigen is still unknown. Unique molecular identifiers were affixed to discrete cDNA molecules within the library. How the authors handled the data: The median was around 89,000 TCRs per sample, ranging about 23,224 to 690,600. TCRdb reprocessed the reads via MiXCR and lists one record per CDR3 protein. In this record, the V and J calls reflect TCRdb's handling and not the investigators' own analysis. The sample lists fewer than 150,000 distinct CDR3 sequences, over 6.5% seen once, with 1.1% to 1.5% in the top ten. Study results and limitations: There was no change with DPC sensitization in TCRs above 1 in 1000 frequency.

The length of the CDR3 is 15 residues. In germline, CDR1 is LGHNA, CDR2 YSLEER. With 3 bases clipped from V and 4 bases from J, the junction kept 8 bases outside the gene matches. It was unfractionated whole blood from which total RNA was extracted. The sequence was collected from a human donor in good health. Some clones in this sample may be carry-over from other donors' samples. Input material: whole blood. The chain links TRBV4-3 to TRBJ2-5; TRBD1 matches at 7 bases. In DNA form, the CDR3 reads TGCGCCAGCAGCCAGGGGACAGCCCTGAGAGAGACCCAGTACTTC. Amino acid sequence: CASSQGTALRETQYF.